One sample yielded the 13 T cell receptor beta chains listed below, sequenced in a study of shared clonotypes between healthy human individuals. Sequencing used immunoSEQ multiplex PCR; TCRdb keeps in-frame clones, though not all of them. Counted here are millions of clones, 85% to 95% occurring once; the ten biggest clones make up more than 0.1%. The specimen sequenced was naive CD4+ T cells sorted from blood. The subset is: CD45RA+ positively selected. The receptor set was obtained from a man between 18 and 29 years old in good health.

This chain joins TRBV6-6 and TRBJ1-4, with D possibly being TRBD1 (6 bases). The germline V and J ends were trimmed by 2 bases and 8 bases, with 15 bases remaining between them. Germline CDR1 MNHNY, CDR2 SVGAGI (reference sequence). CDR3 length equals 15 residues. This chain's CDR3 is CASSYEQGGGEKLFF. CDR3 sequence (DNA): TGTGCCAGCAGTTACGAACAGGGAGGGGGAGAAAAACTGTTTTTT.

The chain employs TRBV30 and TRBJ2-7; TRBD2 agrees at 14 bases. The CDR3 totals 15 residues. J lost 3 bases, V lost 2 bases, and 3 bases had no gene match. Germline CDR1 is GTSNPN and CDR2 is SVGIG (reference sequence). The CDR3: CAWSLGTSGGYEQYF. The CDR3 bases are TGTGCCTGGAGTCTAGGGACTAGCGGGGGCTACGAGCAGTACTTC.

The rearrangement uses TRBV29-1 and TRBJ2-3; unclear D gene. V was trimmed by 7 bases and J by 3 bases, leaving 11 bases between them. Germline CDR1 reads SQVTM; CDR2 reads ANQGSEA. The CDR3 covers 12 residues. The CDR3 spells CSDRQPTDTQYF. The CDR3 nucleotides are TGCAGCGACCGGCAGCCGACAGATACGCAGTATTTT.

This chain connects TRBV5-4 to TRBJ2-3; D may correspond to TRBD1 or TRBD2 (6 bases each). The CDR3 totals 14 residues. Trimming shortened V by 3 bases and J by 0 bases, and 8 bases separated the two germline ends. From germline, CDR1 is SGHNT and CDR2 YYREEE (reference sequence). CDR3 region: CASSSGASTDTQYF. The CDR3 coding sequence is TGTGCCAGCAGCTCGGGGGCTAGCACAGATACGCAGTATTTT.

The rearrangement joins TRBV10-3 to TRBJ1-2; D remains unclear. V lost 10 bases to trimming and J lost 6 bases, with 18 bases between them. Germline V lookup: CDR1 ENHRY, CDR2 SYGVKD. This CDR3 has 13 residues. DNA of the CDR3: TGTGCCACCCGCCTAGGCATTTACGATGGCTACACCTTC. Protein: CATRLGIYDGYTF.

CDR3 amino acids: CASSLYSSGPSYF. DNA of the CDR3: TGTGCCAGCAGCTTGTACTCTTCTGGACCCTCATACTTC. V gene TRBV5-4 combines with J gene TRBJ2-5; the D is unclear. This CDR3 comprises 13 residues. Deletions cut 1 base from V and 14 bases from J, with 18 bases between. Germline CDR1 SGHNT, CDR2 YYREEE (reference sequence).

The gene calls are TRBV29-1 and TRBJ2-3; D is unclear. Germline values: CDR1 SQVTM, CDR2 ANQGSEA. This CDR3 is 14 amino acids long. Trimming shortened V by 0 bases and J by 2 bases, and 9 bases separated the two germline ends. The CDR3 here is CSVEDLEHTDTQYF. The CDR3 coding sequence is TGCAGCGTTGAAGATCTTGAGCACACAGATACGCAGTATTTT.

V is TRBV4-3 and J is TRBJ2-7, with D perhaps given as TRBD1 or TRBD2 (5 bases each). The germline V and J ends were trimmed by 0 bases and 2 bases, with 11 bases remaining between them. CDR3 size: 15 residues. Looked up from germline, CDR1 is LGHNA and CDR2 is YSLEER. CDR3 coding DNA: TGCGCCAGCAGCCAAGAGGCAGGGAGTCCCTACGAGCAGTACTTC. It specifies CASSQEAGSPYEQYF.

The chain carries TRBV6-7 and TRBJ2-3; D unresolved. TRBV6-7 is placed among ORFs of uncertain function. Trimming shortened V by 9 bases and J by 0 bases, and 22 bases separated the two germline ends. The CDR3 runs to 17 residues. The CDR3 DNA is TGTGCCAGGGTTTACAGATGGGTCGAGGCTAGCACAGATACGCAGTATTTT. Encoded protein: CARVYRWVEASTDTQYF.

This clone has a single count. The rearrangement joins TRBV15 to TRBJ2-2; D call uncertain. The V and J ends lost 11 bases and 2 bases respectively, with 15 bases between them. Germline-derived CDR1 and CDR2 are LNHNV and YYDKDF (reference sequence). This CDR3 has 14 residues. CDR3: CAATRIPNTGELFF. The CDR3 DNA reads TGTGCCGCAACCAGGATTCCAAACACCGGGGAGCTGTTTTTT.

With respect to this clone: Other DNA sequences in this sample translate to the same CDR3. The J gene is TRBJ1-1, the V gene TRBV18, with D uncertain. CDR1 and CDR2 (germline): KGHSH, LQKENI. The CDR3 is made up of 14 amino acids. With 3 bases removed from V and 0 bases from J, the gap between germline ends came to 8 bases. This CDR3 reads CASSPPGMNTEAFF. CDR3 DNA sequence: TGTGCCAGCTCACCGCCCGGAATGAACACTGAAGCTTTCTTT.

This chain's CDR3 is CASSSTGTSRETQYF. CDR3 in DNA: TGCGCCAGCAGCTCTACCGGGACAAGCAGGGAGACCCAGTACTTC. This chain links TRBV5-1 with TRBJ2-5; D perhaps matches TRBD1 (6 bases). The CDR3 is 15 amino acids. Germline CDR1 and CDR2: SGHRS and YFSETQ. The V and J ends lost 3 bases and 5 bases respectively, with 17 bases between them.

The rearrangement uses TRBV5-1 and TRBJ2-2; D unclear. V shed 4 bases and J shed 7 bases, with 11 bases lying between them. The CDR3 contains 13 residues. Germline V gives CDR1 SGHRS, CDR2 YFSETQ. The CDR3 bases are TGCGCCAGCAGCATTGCAAGTGTCGGGGAGCTGTTTTTT. Protein: CASSIASVGELFF.